What follows are 6 T cell receptor beta chains derived from one specimen sequenced in a study of vaccination effects on CD4 cells after COVID-19 (dated by TCRdb to between 2021 and 2023). Library construction relied on the immunoSEQ multiplex PCR assay. Drawn from immuneACCESS, this table holds only the in-frame rearrangements with V and J called that TCRdb kept. Clones are partly lost; checked studies trace under half to an unresolved V gene and leave the rest unexplained. For this sample the table gives tens of thousands of clones, of which approximately 80% were detected only once. The top ten constitute 10% to 15% of the sample. These TCRs' antigens remain unknown. After more than 9 days of culture, CD4+ T cells were isolated with the EasySep CD4+ T cell isolation kit. The sample here was CD4+ T cells from PBMCs cultured without peptide, taken before COVID-19 vaccination. Receptors were obtained from a human donor who had a prior SARS-CoV-2 infection.

The chain couples TRBV7-2 to TRBJ1-1; D unclear. CDR1 SGHTA and CDR2 FQGNSA come from the germline V gene. The V end was cut by 1 base, the J end by 7 bases, with 19 bases between. The CDR3 has 16 amino acids. The CDR3 coding sequence is TGTGCCAGCAGCTTAGTGAAACTGGGTAGGGATGGTGAAGCTTTCTTT. Its translation is CASSLVKLGRDGEAFF.

The V call is TRBV24-1, the J call TRBJ2-7, with D perhaps matching TRBD1 (6 bases). Germline loops: CDR1 KGHDR, CDR2 SFDVKD. The V gene lost 5 bases and the J gene lost 6 bases, with 13 bases spanning the gap. CDR3 size: 13 residues. For the CDR3, the DNA is TGTGCCACCAGTGCCCCACAGGGTTCCGAGCAGTACTTC. It yields the protein CATSAPQGSEQYF.

The CDR3 reads CASSLGTSGGTQYF. For the CDR3, the DNA is TGTGCCAGCAGCCTCGGGACTAGCGGGGGGACCCAGTACTTC. The gene calls are TRBV13 and TRBJ2-5; 14 bases are shared with TRBD2. The length of the CDR3 is 14 residues. The ends lost 5 bases at V and 7 bases at J; junction bases unmatched: 3. The germline V gene encodes CDR1 PRHDT and CDR2 FYEKMQ (reference sequence).

CDR3 sequence reads: CASGTRSPLEQYF. The CDR3 region has the DNA TGTGCCAGCGGAACTAGGTCTCCTCTCGAGCAGTACTTC. This rearrangement joins TRBV18 to TRBJ2-7, with D possibly being TRBD2 (5 bases). There are 13 residues in the CDR3. CDR1 and CDR2 from the germline V gene are KGHSH and LQKENI. V dropped 8 bases and J dropped 6 bases, with 17 bases sitting between them.

The chain couples TRBV15 to TRBJ2-1, with 7 positions matching TRBD2. Germline assignment: CDR1 LNHNV and CDR2 YYDKDF (reference sequence). Unmatched junction bases numbered 6, after V lost 1 base and J lost 0 bases. CDR3 length: 17 residues. CDR3 loop: CATSRVRGDYSYNEQFF. The CDR3 bases are TGTGCCACCAGCAGAGTCCGAGGGGACTACTCCTACAATGAGCAGTTCTTC. The full variable domain, rest sourced from reference TRBV15 and TRBJ2-1, is DAMVIQNPRYQVTQFGKPVTLSCSQTLNHNVMYWYQQKSSQAPKLLFHYYDKDFNNEADTPDNFQSRRPNTSFCFLDIRSPGLGDTAMYLCATSRVRGDYSYNEQFFGPGTRLTVL.

The chain carries TRBV30 and TRBJ2-7; 9 bases are a match to TRBD1. This CDR3 has 16 residues. Trimming took 1 base from V and 5 from J; bases not matched to a gene: 12. Looked up from germline, CDR1 is GTSNPN and CDR2 is SVGIG (reference sequence). This chain's CDR3 is CAWSAPNPTGGHEQYF. CDR3 DNA: TGTGCCTGGAGTGCCCCAAACCCGACAGGGGGTCACGAGCAGTACTTC.